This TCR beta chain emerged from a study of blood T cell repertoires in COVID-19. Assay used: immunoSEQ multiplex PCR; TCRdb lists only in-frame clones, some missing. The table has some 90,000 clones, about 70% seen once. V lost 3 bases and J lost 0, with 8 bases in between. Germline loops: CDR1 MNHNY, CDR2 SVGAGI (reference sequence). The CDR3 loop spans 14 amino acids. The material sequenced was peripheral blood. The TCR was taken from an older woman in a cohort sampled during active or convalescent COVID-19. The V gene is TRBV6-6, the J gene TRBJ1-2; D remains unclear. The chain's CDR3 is CASSYIGSNYGYTF. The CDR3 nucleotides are TGTGCCAGCAGTTATATCGGTTCTAACTATGGCTACACCTTC.